These 3 T cell receptor beta chains were all obtained from the same sample, sequenced in a study of tumor-infiltrating lymphocytes in primary liver carcinoma. Co-extraction yielded RNA and DNA from roughly 21-30 mg of unsorted bulk tissue. TCR beta cDNA came from roughly 0.45 ug total RNA, primed with a constant-region primer. Slightly modified ARM-PCR with three nested multiplex PCR rounds yielded TCR beta libraries. TRBV1-TRBV30 forward primers paired with a C-beta reverse primer were used in the first two PCR rounds, which ran roughly 11 cycles each. Using its own MiXCR run on the multiplex PCR reads, TCRdb lists one record per CDR3 protein. The data hold around 80,000 distinct CDR3 sequences, with 69% observed a single time. Sequencing was done on a sample of tumor-adjacent normal liver tissue. These TCRs come from a man aged 40-49 years with primary liver carcinoma and hepatitis B virus infection.

This clonotype was counted between two and nine times. The chain combines TRBV9 with TRBJ2-1; TRBD1 aligns across 7 bases. The CDR3 contains 15 residues. CDR1 and CDR2 (germline): SGDLS, YYNGEE. With 3 bases clipped from V and 4 bases from J, the junction kept 7 bases outside the gene matches. For the CDR3, the DNA is TGTGCCAGCAGCGCCCGGGACAGCCCTTACAATGAGCAGTTCTTC. It translates to CASSARDSPYNEQFF.

The genes are TRBV29-1 and TRBJ2-7; D gene ambiguous. V shed 5 bases and J shed 7 bases, with 18 bases lying between them. Germline lookup yields CDR1 SQVTM and CDR2 ANQGSEA. This CDR3 region has 13 residues. CDR3 residues: CSVYYGGSGEQYF. Written as DNA, the CDR3 is TGCAGCGTTTACTACGGCGGCTCTGGTGAGCAGTACTTC.

Comment on this clonotype: A junction boundary mismatches the germline segment, possibly from a read error. The rearrangement joins TRBV12-3 or TRBV12-4 to TRBJ2-7; D may match TRBD1 or TRBD2 (5 bases each). The CDR3 is 15 residues long. CDR3 in amino acids: CASSLKRGGSHEPYF. CDR3 nucleotide sequence: TGTGCCAGCAGTTTAAAACGGGGCGGCTCCCACGAGCCGTACTTC.